This T cell receptor beta chain was identified during a study of PD-L1 blockade in urothelial cancer (dated by TCRdb to about 2017). In the study overall: All patients started therapy in about 2014 and received atezolizumab 1,200 mg intravenously every 3 weeks. About 90% of the 29 patients were males with bladder-origin urothelial cancer, and about 65% of the roughly 30 reported a prior smoking history. Patients had an ECOG performance status of 0 or 1 and had received between 0 and 3 prior chemotherapy regimens. Blood samples were analyzed at two time points: 3 weeks after treatment start (second dose) and 6 weeks after treatment start. A median of about 150,000 T cells and roughly 80,000 unique TCRs was obtained from blood samples, and a median clonality of around 0.08 was observed. An exploratory multi-omic analysis was conducted of the somatic, immune and clinical correlates of response to PD-L1 blockade with atezolizumab in urothelial cancer. TCR sequencing covered pretreatment tumor samples and matched, serially collected peripheral blood taken before and after atezolizumab treatment. Progression-free survival longer than 6 months counted as durable clinical benefit, and TCR features were additionally tested against both progression-free and overall survival. In the same patients, pretreatment tumors underwent whole exome sequencing and RNA sequencing in addition to TCR sequencing. Durable clinical benefit was achieved by nine patients but not by the remaining 20. Pretreatment blood TCR-seq was available for twenty-nine patients, at least one posttreatment blood collection was obtained for 24 patients, and tumor TCR-seq was available for 24 patients.

Each PCR received spiked-in synthetic TCR analog templates so that absolute template abundance could be estimated from read counts. The immunoSEQ assay used bias-controlled V and J gene primers to amplify TCRbeta CDR3 regions from genomic DNA. Rearranged TCRbeta segments were sequenced at approximately 20X coverage. The authors processed their data as follows. Sequencing errors were corrected by clustering, and CDR3s were annotated against IMGT so that V, D and J genes could be assigned. Out-of-frame and stop-codon sequences were excluded, and only productive TCRbeta rearrangements were used in downstream analyses. Clonality was computed as one minus Shannon entropy normalized by the log of the number of unique productive sequences. Clones differing between time points or between blood and tumor were identified using Fisher's exact test with Benjamini-Hochberg correction, with an adjusted p below 0.01 applied as the threshold. Here the immuneACCESS table is served through TCRdb, limited to in-frame sequences with V and J called. Missing clones are a known gap in these copies; in checked studies unresolved V genes cover under half, and the rest lacks a known reason. D and trimming come from the DNA, and the V and J calls and clone size come from that table. This sample lists about 52,000 clones; about 72% were detected once. In total, the top ten clones hold 3% to 4% of the sample.

A cohort of 30 or so patients with locally advanced or metastatic urothelial carcinoma, treated at Memorial Sloan Kettering on a trial protocol, was included. Peripheral blood mononuclear cells were collected from each patient pretreatment and during treatment, giving between 1 and 8 total time points per patient. The Qiagen DNeasy Blood extraction kit was used to purify genomic DNA from total PBMCs and tumor samples. PBMCs were collected pretreatment and during treatment, and were isolated and stored as previously described. Trimming takes 4 bases off V and 6 bases off J; junction bases not matched to a gene: 14. CDR1 SGHNT and CDR2 YYREEE are derived from the germline V gene (reference sequence). Its CDR3 holds 17 amino acids, cysteine through phenylalanine. Here the CDR3 DNA is all that survives: 51 bases in frame from base 1. To note about this clone: The antigen it recognizes is unknown. No base quality information exists; no much larger clone differs at one position.

Study-level results and caveats: Among patients with durable benefit, tumor-associated TCR clones showed greater expansion in peripheral blood 3 weeks after treatment started (n of about 20, p = 0.022). Because of the small sample size (n of about 30) and the many exploratory analyses performed, the results are intended to be regarded as hypothesis-generating. A pretreatment peripheral blood TCR clonality below the median was linked to improved progression-free and overall survival.

Sequenced here: PBMCs, sampled around atezolizumab (anti-PD-L1) treatment. In this chain, TRBV5-4 is recombined with TRBJ2-3; a stretch of 10 junction bases matches TRBD2. The TCR sequence derives from a man between 65 and 85 years old with urothelial cancer. The CDR3 loop reads CASSRKTRTSGLDTQYF. DNA sequence: TGTGCCAGCAGCCGAAAAACGCGGACTAGCGGACTCGATACGCAGTATTTT.